The 31 T cell receptor beta chains listed next were all sequenced from one sample in a study of Ad26.COV2.S vaccination and SARS-CoV-2 variants. The treatment denotes: about 20 received Ad26.COV2.S at low or high dose, single or two shots; about 5 received placebo; per-sample allocation not given. Repertoires come from day 63 after the first vaccine or placebo injection. TCRdb's copy holds only in-frame clones and misses some; the assay was immunoSEQ multiplex PCR. The data show about 350,000 clones, around 89% seen once. Sequencing used peripheral blood, obtained in a trial of Ad26.COV2.S vaccine versus placebo. The receptor set was obtained from a person between 18 and 65 years old who received the Ad26.COV2.S COVID-19 vaccine or a placebo.

The chain couples TRBV11-3 to TRBJ2-1; 8 bases are shared with TRBD1. With 1 base clipped from V and 3 bases from J, the junction kept 2 bases outside the gene matches. The CDR3 is made up of 15 amino acids. Looked up from germline, CDR1 is SGHNT and CDR2 is YENEEA. The CDR3 DNA sequence: TGTGCCAGCAGCTTAGCGGGACAGGTCTACAATGAGCAGTTCTTC. As protein: CASSLAGQVYNEQFF.

This chain uses TRBV7-8 with TRBJ2-1; 15 positions agree with TRBD2. V was pared by 2 bases and J by 7 bases, with 6 bases of the junction left unmatched. Germline V CDR1 and CDR2: SGHVS, FQNEAQ. The CDR3 has 17 residues. CDR3 sequence: CASSLIFGTSGGNEQFF. The CDR3 region has the DNA TGTGCCAGCAGCTTAATCTTCGGGACTAGCGGGGGGAATGAGCAGTTCTTC.

The chain joins TRBV4-1 to TRBJ1-4; D is uncertain. Germline V gene sequence: CDR1 MGHRA, CDR2 YSYEKL. The CDR3 totals 15 residues. With 4 bases removed from V and 0 bases from J, the gap between germline ends came to 9 bases. The CDR3 sequence is CASSRVHATNEKLFF. Here the CDR3 DNA reads TGCGCCAGCAGCCGAGTACACGCAACTAATGAAAAACTGTTTTTT.

The DNA for the CDR3 is TGTGCCAGTAGTCCACGGTCCCGCGGGGAGCAGTACTTC. This encodes CASSPRSRGEQYF. This chain uses TRBV19 with TRBJ2-7; D is possibly TRBD2 (5 bases). Trimming stripped 5 bases from V and 7 bases from J, with 15 bases between. CDR3 length: 13 amino acids. Germline V gene sequence: CDR1 LNHDA, CDR2 SQIVND (reference sequence).

The CDR3 nucleotides read TGTGCCAGCAGCTTGGAACGGGGGCAGGACTATGGCTACACCTTC. This gives the protein CASSLERGQDYGYTF. This chain connects TRBV5-8 to TRBJ1-2, with D maybe TRBD1 (6 bases). Per the germline V gene, CDR1 is SGHTS and CDR2 is YDEGEE. The V end was cut by 0 bases, the J end by 3 bases, with 12 bases between. There are 15 residues in the CDR3.

The chain links TRBV6-5 to TRBJ2-3; 10 bases agree with TRBD2. The length of the CDR3 is 14 residues. V dropped 7 bases and J dropped 5; count of bases not matched to a gene: 6. CDR1 is MNHEY, CDR2 SVGAGI, per germline. The CDR3 nucleotides read TGTGCCAGCACTTCTAGCGGGGGCTTAGATACGCAGTATTTT. It encodes CASTSSGGLDTQYF.

The J gene is TRBJ1-1, the V gene TRBV18, with D perhaps matching TRBD1 (5 bases). This CDR3 comprises 15 residues. CDR1 is KGHSH, CDR2 LQKENI, per germline. V lost 0 bases, J lost 10 bases, and 18 bases lay in between. CDR3 residues: CASSPPSLQGLGAFF. The CDR3 coding sequence is TGTGCCAGCTCACCACCGTCTCTCCAGGGACTTGGAGCTTTCTTT. Filled out from reference TRBV18 and TRBJ1-1, the complete variable domain reads NAGVMQNPRHLVRRRGQEARLRCSPMKGHSHVYWYRQLPEEGLKFMVYLQKENIIDESGMPKERFSAEFPKEGPSILRIQQVVRGDSAAYFCASSPPSLQGLGAFFGQGTRLTVV.

For the CDR3, the DNA is TGTGCCAGCAGTTACCAGACAGGGTTTAACCAGCCCCAGCATTTT. Protein product: CASSYQTGFNQPQHF. This chain links TRBV6-6 with TRBJ1-5, with 7 bases lining up with TRBD1. The germline CDR1 and CDR2 sequences are MNHNY and SVGAGI (reference sequence). The V and J ends lost 2 bases and 7 bases, in that order; junction bases with no gene match: 8. CDR3 length: 15 residues.

V gene TRBV9 combines with J gene TRBJ1-3, with D possibly matching TRBD1 (5 bases). This CDR3 comprises 14 residues. Germline V gives CDR1 SGDLS, CDR2 YYNGEE. V shed 0 bases and J shed 2 bases, with 6 bases lying between them. DNA for the CDR3: TGTGCCAGCAGCGTAGGGGGGACTGGAAACACCATATATTTT. Amino acid sequence: CASSVGGTGNTIYF.

This chain connects TRBV18 to TRBJ1-1; D gene ambiguous. V lost 5 bases and J lost 7, with 11 bases in between. CDR3 length: 12 residues. The germline CDR1 and CDR2 sequences are KGHSH and LQKENI. CDR3 protein: CASSTKEGEAFF. The CDR3 DNA is TGTGCCAGCTCAACCAAAGAAGGTGAAGCTTTCTTT. The whole variable domain, filled in from reference TRBV18 and TRBJ1-1, reads NAGVMQNPRHLVRRRGQEARLRCSPMKGHSHVYWYRQLPEEGLKFMVYLQKENIIDESGMPKERFSAEFPKEGPSILRIQQVVRGDSAAYFCASSTKEGEAFFGQGTRLTVV.

This sequence joins TRBV10-3 and TRBJ1-6, with D perhaps matching TRBD1 (5 bases). CDR1 and CDR2 from the germline V gene are ENHRY and SYGVKD. V lost 0 bases to trimming and J lost 7 bases, with 10 bases between them. The CDR3 is 15 amino acids. Here the CDR3 reads CAISESTGGNSPLHF. The CDR3 DNA follows: TGTGCCATCAGTGAGTCGACGGGGGGAAATTCACCCCTCCACTTT.

This clone was counted a single time. The V gene is TRBV9, the J gene TRBJ2-2; 16 positions match TRBD2. V shed 4 bases, J shed 2 bases, and the junction held 8 bases outside the gene matches. The CDR3 covers 19 residues. CDR1 is SGDLS and CDR2 is YYNGEE in the germline V gene. Written as DNA, the CDR3 is TGTGCCAGCAGCCCTCCGGGACTAGCGGGAGGGACCAACACCGGGGAGCTGTTTTTT. It is translated as CASSPPGLAGGTNTGELFF.

V is TRBV5-1 and J is TRBJ2-7; D is tentatively TRBD1 or TRBD2 (5 bases each). Germline CDR1 reads SGHRS; CDR2 reads YFSETQ. V lost 2 bases to trimming and J lost 3 bases, with 12 bases between them. The CDR3 length is 14 residues. CDR3 bases: TGCGCCAGCAGCTTAAGGGACGGCGGCTACGAGCAGTACTTC. It yields the protein CASSLRDGGYEQYF.

The rearrangement joins TRBV2 to TRBJ2-3; TRBD1 is a possible D gene (6 bases). The CDR3 spans 15 residues. V was trimmed by 6 bases and J by 1 base, leaving 14 bases between them. Germline V gives CDR1 SNHLY, CDR2 FYNNEI. The CDR3 region is CASRPQGFGTDTQYF. The CDR3 DNA reads as TGTGCCAGCAGGCCTCAGGGGTTTGGCACAGATACGCAGTATTTT.

This chain links TRBV6-6 with TRBJ1-6; D is ambiguous. From germline, CDR1 is MNHNY and CDR2 SVGAGI (reference sequence). The CDR3 contains 16 residues. The V end lost 5 bases, the J end lost 3 bases, and 14 bases lay between the germline ends. The CDR3 spells CASSLKQTYYNSPLHF. CDR3 DNA: TGTGCCAGCAGTCTGAAGCAGACGTACTATAATTCACCCCTCCACTTT.

The genes are TRBV28 and TRBJ2-7, with D maybe TRBD1 (6 bases). CDR3 length: 14 residues. The germline gives CDR1 MDHEN, CDR2 SYDVKM. Trimming removed 3 bases from V and 9 bases from J, with 18 bases in between. The DNA for the CDR3 is TGTGCCAGCAGTTTCCCCCTCGACAGGTCGGTGCAGTACTTC. Its protein product is CASSFPLDRSVQYF.

This CDR3 reads CASGKGLAGNNEQFF. The CDR3 DNA is TGTGCCAGCGGTAAAGGACTAGCGGGGAACAATGAGCAGTTCTTC. This chain connects TRBV7-8 to TRBJ2-1, with 12 bases aligning to TRBD2. V trimming: 8 bases; J trimming: 5 bases; junction bases outside the gene matches: 7. Germline V gene data show CDR1 as SGHVS and CDR2 as FQNEAQ. This CDR3 has 15 amino acids.

The V and J genes are TRBV27 and TRBJ2-3; D gene uncertain. Trimming left V 5 bases short and J 0 bases short, with 6 bases between. The CDR3 is 13 residues long. Germline-derived CDR1 and CDR2 are MNHEY and SMNVEV (reference sequence). Here the CDR3 reads CASSPHSTDTQYF. The CDR3 DNA sequence: TGTGCCAGCAGTCCCCACAGCACAGATACGCAGTATTTT.

This chain uses TRBV5-6 with TRBJ1-4; D call uncertain. Deletions cut 2 bases from V and 2 bases from J, with 7 bases between. The CDR3 consists of 14 residues. CDR1 and CDR2 from the germline V gene are SGHDT and YYEEEE. The CDR3 region has the DNA TGTGCCAGCAGCTTCCAACATACTAATGAAAAACTGTTTTTT. Its protein is CASSFQHTNEKLFF.

The V gene is TRBV28, the J gene TRBJ1-1; D remains unclear. CDR3 size: 13 residues. The germline V gene has CDR1 MDHEN and CDR2 SYDVKM. Trimming stripped 6 bases from V and 7 bases from J, with 15 bases between. The CDR3 DNA follows: TGTGCCAGCAGCGTAATGGACCCAGATGAAGCTTTCTTT. It specifies CASSVMDPDEAFF.

The V and J genes are TRBV10-2 and TRBJ1-4; TRBD1 aligns across 9 bases. The CDR3 covers 14 residues. The V gene's germline CDR1 is WSHSY and CDR2 SAAADI. V lost 10 bases to trimming and J lost 6 bases; unmatched junction nucleotides: 9. CDR3 region: CATLGRDRDEKLFF. The CDR3 nucleotides are TGCGCCACCTTAGGCCGGGACAGGGATGAAAAACTGTTTTTT.

The chain carries TRBV4-1 and TRBJ2-2; TRBD1 aligns across 9 bases. With 2 bases clipped from V and 7 bases from J, the junction kept 17 bases outside the gene matches. Germline V CDR1 and CDR2: MGHRA, YSYEKL. The length of the CDR3 is 19 residues. The CDR3 loop is CASSQTTTGTGSYGGELFF. The CDR3 DNA reads TGCGCCAGCAGCCAAACCACAACCGGGACAGGGTCGTATGGCGGGGAGCTGTTTTTT.

CDR3 residues: CASSLITPKSYEQYF. For the CDR3, the DNA is TGCGCCAGCAGCTTGATCACACCGAAATCATACGAGCAGTACTTC. The gene calls are TRBV5-1 and TRBJ2-7; D gene unclear. The CDR3 length is 15 residues. Germline CDR1 SGHRS, CDR2 YFSETQ. Between the trimmed V and J ends, which lost 1 base and 4 bases, there was a span of 15 bases.

The rearrangement uses TRBV15 and TRBJ1-5; maybe TRBD1 (5 bases). The CDR3 loop spans 16 amino acids. Trimming left V 5 bases short and J 6 bases short, with 20 bases between. Germline lookup yields CDR1 LNHNV and CDR2 YYDKDF (reference sequence). The CDR3 DNA reads TGTGCCACCAGCCCCGGACCTACCCGCGGGGGTCAGCCCCAGCATTTT. It codes for CATSPGPTRGGQPQHF.

The chain is built from TRBV7-2 and TRBJ2-7; 11 bases are a match to TRBD2. Germline CDR1 and CDR2: SGHTA and FQGNSA. V was clipped by 3 bases and J by 4 bases; unmatched bases: 5. The length of the CDR3 is 15 residues. The DNA for the CDR3 is TGTGCCAGCAGCTTTCGGACTAGCGGGCTGTACGAGCAGTACTTC. Protein sequence: CASSFRTSGLYEQYF.

The CDR3 bases are TGTGCCAGCAGGGACAGTGTTAACTATGGCTACACCTTC. Translation: CASRDSVNYGYTF. This chain links TRBV28 with TRBJ1-2; D might be TRBD1 (6 bases). Trimming stripped 6 bases from V and 1 base from J, with 9 bases between. Germline CDR1 MDHEN, CDR2 SYDVKM. The CDR3 has 13 residues.

V and J are TRBV19 and TRBJ2-3; TRBD2 might be the D (6 bases). Per germline, CDR1 LNHDA and CDR2 SQIVND (reference sequence). V gave up 5 bases and J gave up 4 bases, with 16 bases separating them. CDR3 length equals 15 residues. The CDR3 spells CASSRLLGSSDTQYF. The CDR3 nucleotides are TGTGCCAGTAGTCGCCTCCTCGGGAGTTCAGATACGCAGTATTTT.

The chain links TRBV30 to TRBJ2-7; 8 bases match TRBD1. After removal of 3 bases from V and 0 bases from J, the junction contained 4 bases not matched to a gene. This CDR3 spans 14 amino acids. CDR1 is GTSNPN and CDR2 is SVGIG in the germline V gene (reference sequence). For the CDR3, the DNA is TGTGCCTGGAGCGGGACAGGCTTCTCCTACGAGCAGTACTTC. It specifies CAWSGTGFSYEQYF.

The chain recombines TRBV6-5 with TRBJ1-6; the match to TRBD1 covers 7 bases. The germline V gene encodes CDR1 MNHEY and CDR2 SVGAGI. CDR3 length: 13 amino acids. The trim removed 8 bases at V and 10 bases at J, leaving 8 bases unmatched. As DNA, the CDR3 is TGTGCCAGCTCGGAGACAGGGCGATCACCCCTCCACTTT. Protein product: CASSETGRSPLHF.

V usage is TRBV15 and J usage is TRBJ2-5; D perhaps matches TRBD2 (5 bases). Germline V gene data show CDR1 as LNHNV and CDR2 as YYDKDF (reference sequence). Deletions cut 4 bases from V and 5 bases from J, with 17 bases between. CDR3 length: 15 amino acids. CDR3 amino acids: CATSKRSSGGETQYF. The CDR3 DNA reads TGTGCCACCAGCAAACGGTCTTCGGGCGGGGAGACCCAGTACTTC.

This chain joins TRBV4-3 and TRBJ2-2; the match to TRBD1 covers 7 bases. The germline CDR1 and CDR2 sequences are LGHNA and YSLEER. V lost 2 bases to trimming and J lost 4 bases; unmatched junction nucleotides: 10. The CDR3 has 17 residues. This chain's CDR3 is CASSQNQGVRSTGELFF. CDR3 DNA sequence: TGCGCCAGCAGCCAAAACCAGGGGGTGCGGAGCACCGGGGAGCTGTTTTTT.